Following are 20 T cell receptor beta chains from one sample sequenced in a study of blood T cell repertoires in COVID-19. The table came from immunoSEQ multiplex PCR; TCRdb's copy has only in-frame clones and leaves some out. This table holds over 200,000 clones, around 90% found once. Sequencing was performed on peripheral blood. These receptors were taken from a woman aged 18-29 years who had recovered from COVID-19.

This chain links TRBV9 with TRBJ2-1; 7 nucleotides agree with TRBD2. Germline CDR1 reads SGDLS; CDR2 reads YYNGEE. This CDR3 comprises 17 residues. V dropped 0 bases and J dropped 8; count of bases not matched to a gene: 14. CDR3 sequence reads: CASSVDDVGRLRDEQFF. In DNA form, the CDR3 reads TGTGCCAGCAGCGTAGATGATGTCGGGAGGCTTAGGGATGAGCAGTTCTTC.

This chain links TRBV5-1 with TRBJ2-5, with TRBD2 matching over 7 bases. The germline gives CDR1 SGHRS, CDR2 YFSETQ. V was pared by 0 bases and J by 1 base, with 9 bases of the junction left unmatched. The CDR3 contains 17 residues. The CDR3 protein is CASSLVPASGGQETQYF. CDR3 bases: TGCGCCAGCAGCTTGGTCCCGGCTAGCGGAGGCCAAGAGACCCAGTACTTC.

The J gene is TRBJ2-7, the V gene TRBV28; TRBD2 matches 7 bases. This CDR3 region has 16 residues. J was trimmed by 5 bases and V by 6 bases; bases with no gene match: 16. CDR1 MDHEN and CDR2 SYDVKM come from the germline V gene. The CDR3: CASRHMGGAPQNEQYF. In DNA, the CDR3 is TGTGCCAGCAGACACATGGGAGGGGCCCCCCAGAACGAGCAGTACTTC. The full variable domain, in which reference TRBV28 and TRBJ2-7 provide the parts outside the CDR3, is DVKVTQSSRYLVKRTGEKVFLECVQDMDHENMFWYRQDPGLGLRLIYFSYDVKMKEKGDIPEGYSVSREKKERFSLILESASTNQTSMYLCASRHMGGAPQNEQYFGPGTRLTVT.

This CDR3 reads CASRRDRGLYEQYF. The CDR3 DNA reads TGTGCCAGCCGGAGGGACAGGGGGCTTTACGAGCAGTACTTC. The chain carries TRBV6-5 and TRBJ2-7; 12 nucleotides agree with TRBD1. The V and J ends lost 8 bases and 4 bases, in that order; junction bases with no gene match: 6. Germline lookup yields CDR1 MNHEY and CDR2 SVGAGI. The CDR3 covers 14 residues.

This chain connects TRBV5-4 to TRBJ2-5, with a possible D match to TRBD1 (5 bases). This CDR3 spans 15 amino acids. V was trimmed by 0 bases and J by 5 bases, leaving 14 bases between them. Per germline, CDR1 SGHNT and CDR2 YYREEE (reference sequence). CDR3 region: CASSLARQKGETQYF. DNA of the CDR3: TGTGCCAGCAGCTTGGCGAGGCAAAAGGGGGAGACCCAGTACTTC.

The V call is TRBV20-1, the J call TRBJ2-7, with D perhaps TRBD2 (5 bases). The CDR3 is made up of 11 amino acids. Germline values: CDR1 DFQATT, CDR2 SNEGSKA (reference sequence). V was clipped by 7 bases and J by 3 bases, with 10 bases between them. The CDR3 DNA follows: TGCAGTGGCAGCGGAGACTACGAGCAGTACTTC. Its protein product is CSGSGDYEQYF.

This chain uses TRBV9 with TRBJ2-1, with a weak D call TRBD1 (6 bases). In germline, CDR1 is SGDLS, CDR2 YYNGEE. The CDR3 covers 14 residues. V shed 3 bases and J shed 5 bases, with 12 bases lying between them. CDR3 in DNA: TGTGCCAGCAGCGGTACAGGGCTAAACAATGAGCAGTTCTTC. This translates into CASSGTGLNNEQFF.

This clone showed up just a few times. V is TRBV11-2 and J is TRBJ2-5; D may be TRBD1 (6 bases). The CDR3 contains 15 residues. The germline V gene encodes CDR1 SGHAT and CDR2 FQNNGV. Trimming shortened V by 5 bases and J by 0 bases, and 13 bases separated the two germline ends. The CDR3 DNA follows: TGTGCCAGCAGCACACAGGGAGAGTACCAAGAGACCCAGTACTTC. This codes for CASSTQGEYQETQYF. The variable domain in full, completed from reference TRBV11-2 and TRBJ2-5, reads EAGVAQSPRYKIIEKRQSVAFWCNPISGHATLYWYQQILGQGPKLLIQFQNNGVVDDSQLPKDRFSAERLKGVDSTLKIQPAKLEDSAVYLCASSTQGEYQETQYFGPGTRLLVL.

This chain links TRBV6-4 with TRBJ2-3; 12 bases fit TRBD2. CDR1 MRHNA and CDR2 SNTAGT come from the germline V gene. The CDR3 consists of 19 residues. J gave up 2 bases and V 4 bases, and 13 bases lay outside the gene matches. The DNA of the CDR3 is TGTGCCAGCAGTGCCCATTCGACTAGCGGGAGTGGGGACACAGATACGCAGTATTTT. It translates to CASSAHSTSGSGDTDTQYF.

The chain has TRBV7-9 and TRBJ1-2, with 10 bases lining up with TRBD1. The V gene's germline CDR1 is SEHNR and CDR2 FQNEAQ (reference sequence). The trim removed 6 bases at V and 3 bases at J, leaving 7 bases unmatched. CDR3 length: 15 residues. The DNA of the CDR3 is TGTGCCAGCAGGAAAGACAGGGGGCCTGACTATGGCTACACCTTC. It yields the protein CASRKDRGPDYGYTF.

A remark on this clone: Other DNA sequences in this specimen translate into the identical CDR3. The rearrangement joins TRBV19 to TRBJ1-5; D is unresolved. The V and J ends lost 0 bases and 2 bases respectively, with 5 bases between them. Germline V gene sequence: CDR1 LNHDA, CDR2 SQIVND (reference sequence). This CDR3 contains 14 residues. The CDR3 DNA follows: TGTGCCAGTAGTATAGAGGGAGGCAATCAGCCCCAGCATTTT. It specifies CASSIEGGNQPQHF. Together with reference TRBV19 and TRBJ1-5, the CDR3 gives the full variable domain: DGGITQSPKYLFRKEGQNVTLSCEQNLNHDAMYWYRQDPGQGLRLIYYSQIVNDFQKGDIAEGYSVSREKKESFPLTVTSAQKNPTAFYLCASSIEGGNQPQHFGDGTRLSIL.

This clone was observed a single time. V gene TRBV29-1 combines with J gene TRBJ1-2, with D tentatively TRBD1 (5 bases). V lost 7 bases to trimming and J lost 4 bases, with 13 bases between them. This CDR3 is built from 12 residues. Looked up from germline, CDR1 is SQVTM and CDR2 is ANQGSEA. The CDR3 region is CSALTASYGYTF. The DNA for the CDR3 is TGCAGCGCTTTGACAGCTTCCTATGGCTACACCTTC.

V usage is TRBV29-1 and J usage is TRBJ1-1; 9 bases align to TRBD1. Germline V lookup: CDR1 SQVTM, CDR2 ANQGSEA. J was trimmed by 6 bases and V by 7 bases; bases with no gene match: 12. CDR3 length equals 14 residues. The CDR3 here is CSGIRTGVNPEAFF. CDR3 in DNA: TGCAGCGGGATTAGGACAGGGGTTAACCCTGAAGCTTTCTTT.

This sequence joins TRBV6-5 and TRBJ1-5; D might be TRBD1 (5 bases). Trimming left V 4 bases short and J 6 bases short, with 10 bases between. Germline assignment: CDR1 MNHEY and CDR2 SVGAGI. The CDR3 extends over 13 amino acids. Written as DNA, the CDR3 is TGTGCCAGCAGTTCCCAGGGTGCTCAGCCCCAGCATTTT. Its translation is CASSSQGAQPQHF.

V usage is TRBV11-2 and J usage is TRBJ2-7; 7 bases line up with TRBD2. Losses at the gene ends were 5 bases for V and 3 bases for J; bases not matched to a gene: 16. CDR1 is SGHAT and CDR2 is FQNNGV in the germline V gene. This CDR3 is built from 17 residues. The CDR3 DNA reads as TGTGCCAGCAGCACCCCGGGGGGAGGAGGGGCCCGCTACGAGCAGTACTTC. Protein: CASSTPGGGGARYEQYF.

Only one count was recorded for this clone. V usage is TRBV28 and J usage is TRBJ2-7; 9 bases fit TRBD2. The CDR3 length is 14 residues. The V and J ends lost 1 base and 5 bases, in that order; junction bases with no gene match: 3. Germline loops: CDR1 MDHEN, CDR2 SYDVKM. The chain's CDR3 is CASSLLAGAHEQYF. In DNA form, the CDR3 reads TGTGCCAGCAGTTTATTAGCGGGAGCCCACGAGCAGTACTTC.

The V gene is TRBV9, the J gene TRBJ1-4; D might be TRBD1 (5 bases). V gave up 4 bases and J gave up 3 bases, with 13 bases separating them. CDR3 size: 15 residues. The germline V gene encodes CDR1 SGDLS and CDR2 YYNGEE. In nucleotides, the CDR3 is TGTGCCAGCAGCAGCAGGGAAGAGGCTAATGAAAAACTGTTTTTT. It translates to CASSSREEANEKLFF.

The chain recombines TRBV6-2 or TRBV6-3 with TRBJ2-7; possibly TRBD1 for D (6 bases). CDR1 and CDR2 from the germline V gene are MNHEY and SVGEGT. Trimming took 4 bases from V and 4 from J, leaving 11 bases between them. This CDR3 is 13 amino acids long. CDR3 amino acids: CASSFNRAYEQYF. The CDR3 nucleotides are TGTGCCAGCAGTTTCAACAGGGCTTACGAGCAGTACTTC.

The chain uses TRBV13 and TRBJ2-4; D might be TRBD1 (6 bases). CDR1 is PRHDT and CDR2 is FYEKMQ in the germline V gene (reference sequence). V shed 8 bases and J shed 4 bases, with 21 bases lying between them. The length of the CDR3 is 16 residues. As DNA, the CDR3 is TGTGCCAGCTTTTCAAGGGTTCTAGGGGGAAAAAACATTCAGTACTTC. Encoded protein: CASFSRVLGGKNIQYF.

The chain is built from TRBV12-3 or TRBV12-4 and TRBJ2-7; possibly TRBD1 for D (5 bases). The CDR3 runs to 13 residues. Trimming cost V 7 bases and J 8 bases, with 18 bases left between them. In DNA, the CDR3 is TGTGCCAGCACCACATCCTTGGGGCTTAAGCAGTACTTC. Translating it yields CASTTSLGLKQYF.